The source of this T cell receptor beta chain is a study of long-term antiretroviral therapy in people with HIV (dated 2022 in TCRdb). Broadly, across the study: The earliest samples were collected roughly a decade before the 2015 WHO recommendation for immediate ART, at a time when ART was usually postponed until CD4 counts fell. A total of 192 cryopreserved PBMC samples came from around 30 adults with confirmed HIV infection and were collected serially over a mean of roughly 6 years (range 1-12). A retrospective serial study tested whether ART initiation and durable HIV suppression were associated with changes in peripheral blood TRB repertoire composition and diversity. No cross-contamination during QIAcube processing turned up in test extractions that ran a monoclonal T-cell line alongside approximately 35 polyclonal samples. About 40% of the 30 participants with HIV were female. Points the paper makes about the study in general: No data were available on ART adherence, viral resistance or therapy changes, limiting inferences about post-ART repertoire changes. The samples were dated from the mid-2000s to the late 2010s, and the ART regimens that were used may be less effective than current ART regimens. Since PBMC availability was limited, sequencing covered only the TCR beta chain, with no alpha chain pairing. At every time point, the repertoire was dominated by expanded TRB clones first identified before ART initiation, although this dominance fluctuated and, in many PLHIV, declined after ART. Because cell numbers in pre-ART samples were limited, unsorted PBMC were profiled instead of sorted CD4+ and CD8+ T cells. Starting ART was linked to a significant rise in TRB diversity, yet even after long-term ART the diversity remained significantly lower than in transplant donor controls. HIV repertoires had narrower CDR3 length ranges than controls, and the network structure suggested an antigen-experienced repertoire that shifted only slightly toward naive after ART.

To be included, a participant needed at least one PBMC sample from before ART initiation plus at least two post-ART samples. All participants with HIV were treated in the United States of America. Before DNA extraction, cryopreserved samples containing about 0.9-11 million PBMC were thawed and washed. At the time of the earliest PBMC sample, participants with HIV were aged between roughly 23 and 60 years. PBMC samples were contributed by each participant from 1-4 timepoints before ART initiation and 2-8 timepoints after ART initiation, with a median of 7 samples. For every participant, serial HIV viral load, CD4+ T-cell count, ART history and demographic data were obtained. Using a Qiagen kit on a QIAcube, genomic DNA was extracted from unsorted PBMC, with samples processed in batches of 12. CDR1 and CDR2 are read off the germline V gene as MGHDK and SYGVNS. The junction shows trimming of 3 bases on V and 8 bases on J, plus 19 bases between the germline ends. Reading from cysteine to phenylalanine, the CDR3 counts 15 amino acids. The sequence is cut down to CDR3 DNA, 45 bases in frame from base 1.

The immunoSEQ hsTCRB v3.0 assay was used at survey level resolution to sequence the TRB variable region. TRB sequencing targeted a depth of 40,000-50,000 T-cell genomes per sample. An Illumina MiSeq with a v3 150-cycle kit was used to sequence the pooled TRB libraries. Turning to the authors' computational methods: Analysis of repertoires was carried out in R inside a reproducible Nextflow workflow spanning QC, data transformation and analysis. LymphoSeq2, an R package for exploring AIRR-Seq data, was used to implement custom analyses. A few samples that yielded fewer than 5000 total TRB sequences were excluded, so that 200 or so HIV repertoires were analyzed. Among the approximately 180 retained HIV repertoires, some 60 were collected before ART initiation and under 150 after ART initiation. Each repertoire was downsampled to 5000 TRB nucleotide sequences, and summary statistics were averaged across 100 downsampling iterations. TRB sequences were retained for analysis only if CDR3 regions of at least seven amino acids were present. Diversity was measured with a Shannon entropy-derived clonality score and the Gini coefficient. In the repertoire networks, any two of the top 5000 CDR3 amino acid sequences were linked whenever the two sequences differed by an edit distance of one. For TRB CDR3 amino acid sequences, GLIPH2 was used to predict antigen specificity groups and MHC restriction. To flag known associations with CMV, EBV, HIV or tissue antigens, CDR3 amino acid sequences were compared against VDJdb and McPAS-TCR. Pre-ART, post-ART and control groups were compared with Wilcoxon signed-rank tests and Holm-Bonferroni correction. This immuneACCESS table, as held by TCRdb, lists in-frame sequences with V and J called but not all clones. Of the missing ones, under half trace to an unresolved V gene in checked studies; the others have no known cause. D and trimming come from the DNA, and the V and J calls and clone size come from that table. The sample data list under 45,000 clones, and roughly 87% of these were observed just once. The biggest ten clones account for 5.5% to 8% of the sample.

Points on this clone: Its target antigen remains unknown. Base qualities are not at hand, and no much larger clone is one base apart.

This receptor was taken from a man aged 18 to 29 with HIV. This chain joins TRBV25-1 to TRBJ1-2; no confident D gene assignment can be made. Sample: unsorted PBMCs, taken 1 year after starting antiretroviral therapy. The encoded CDR3 is CASSETVRKNGGYTF. The DNA reads TGTGCCAGCAGTGAGACGGTACGGAAGAATGGGGGCTACACCTTC.